This T cell receptor beta chain was profiled in a study of blood T cell repertoires in COVID-19. Study-level background: The United States, Italy and Spain provided the acute and convalescent COVID-19 samples. T cells, B-cell-depleted T cells, or PBMCs provided the cDNA or gDNA that served as material.

This CDR3 contains 16 residues. After removal of 4 bases from V and 5 bases from J, the junction contained 11 bases not matched to a gene. CDR1 and CDR2 (germline): LGHNA, YNFKEQ. Original handling: Nucleated cell counts were estimated from reference gene primer amplification. The table came from immunoSEQ multiplex PCR; TCRdb's copy has only in-frame clones and leaves some out. V and J calls and clone size are those listed in that table; D and trimming were worked out from the DNA. This sample has hundreds of thousands of clones, with about 85% found just once. The TCR sequence derives from a man aged 25 to 40 with active or convalescent COVID-19. V usage is TRBV4-2 and J usage is TRBJ2-5; 9 nucleotides align to TRBD2. Sequenced input: peripheral blood. The CDR3 nucleotides read TGTGCCAGCAGCCGGGATCCAGCGGGGGGCCGGGAGACCCAGTACTTC. This translates into CASSRDPAGGRETQYF.